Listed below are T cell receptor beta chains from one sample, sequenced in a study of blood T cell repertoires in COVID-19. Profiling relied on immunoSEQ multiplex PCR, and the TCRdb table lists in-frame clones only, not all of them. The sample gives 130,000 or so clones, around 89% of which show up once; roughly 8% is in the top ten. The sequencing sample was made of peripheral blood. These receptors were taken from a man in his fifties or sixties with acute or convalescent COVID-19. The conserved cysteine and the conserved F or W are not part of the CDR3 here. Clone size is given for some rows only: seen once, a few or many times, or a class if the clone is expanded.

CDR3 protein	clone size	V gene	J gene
ASSHLSGTGSGEQY	.	TRBV25-1	TRBJ2-7
ASSIPRQGNNYGYT	once	TRBV19	TRBJ1-2
ASSLTKTSPSTDTQY	.	TRBV3-1/TRBV3-2	TRBJ2-3
ASRSRDNSYNEQF	.	TRBV19	TRBJ2-1
SASSEETQY	.	TRBV20-1	TRBJ2-5
ASSSTQSNQPQH	.	TRBV5-4	TRBJ1-5
ASSYLSNQPQH	.	TRBV6-2/TRBV6-3	TRBJ1-5
ASSQSEGTGRTPYGYT	.	TRBV18	TRBJ1-2
ASSLDRVVYT	.	TRBV11-3	TRBJ1-2
ASSDGQGLNSPLH	few	TRBV6-1	TRBJ1-6
ASSFRGSTEAF	once	TRBV6-5	TRBJ1-1
ASSMTSGITDTQY	.	TRBV6-4	TRBJ2-3
ATSGLGTDTQY	.	TRBV24-1	TRBJ2-3
ASSPPVSGGYEQY	.	TRBV7-9	TRBJ2-7
ASSIPGQGAGQPQH	.	TRBV19	TRBJ1-5
ASSIGRTNYYGYT	.	TRBV19	TRBJ1-2
ATSPQGSGEQY	.	TRBV24-1	TRBJ2-7
ATSGLAGGETQY	few	TRBV30	TRBJ2-5
ASSAGREGRSPLH	.	TRBV9	TRBJ1-6
ASSLESLTGAGETQY	.	TRBV7-6	TRBJ2-5
ASSPSRGVSSEAF	.	TRBV28	TRBJ1-1
ASRMTGGESKAEAF	.	TRBV27	TRBJ1-1
ASRGQGRAQY	.	TRBV2	TRBJ2-3
ASRTARGSNNEQF	.	TRBV7-9	TRBJ2-1
ASSQGSGSDADTQY	.	TRBV4-3	TRBJ2-3
ASSRKLAGVAHEQY	few	TRBV2	TRBJ2-7
AWSRNRGQGGRAF	.	TRBV30	TRBJ1-1
ASSLRTSENEQF	.	TRBV5-1	TRBJ2-1
ASSQEDPRTSGYNEQF	.	TRBV4-1	TRBJ2-1
ASSLVTSGTDTQY	.	TRBV5-1	TRBJ2-3
ASSPGVVTEAF	medium-sized	TRBV6-6	TRBJ1-1
ASRLTSTDTQY	.	TRBV5-6	TRBJ2-3
ASSQGPLAGVNEQF	once	TRBV3-1/TRBV3-2	TRBJ2-1
ASSVSPSSYNEQF	.	TRBV9	TRBJ2-1
AWSSGRAIYNEQF	.	TRBV30	TRBJ2-1
ASSLGGVGTDTQY	.	TRBV5-1	TRBJ2-3
ASSMERALAKNIQY	.	TRBV19	TRBJ2-4
ASSTGESTEAF	.	TRBV18	TRBJ1-1
ASSISGVGNQPQH	.	TRBV19	TRBJ1-5
AISEGTSGRAEFDEQF	.	TRBV10-3	TRBJ2-1
ASTPGGGRDNEQF	.	TRBV9	TRBJ2-1
ASKPAGGNTDTQY	.	TRBV6-5	TRBJ2-3
ASKRTSDWSYEQY	.	TRBV19	TRBJ2-7
ASSISSGTGVLEQY	.	TRBV19	TRBJ2-7